A selection of T cell receptor beta chains follows, all from one sample in a study of blood T cells in healthy people across ages. TCRdb itself ran the 5' RACE reads through MiXCR, one entry per CDR3 protein. This sample yields roughly 1,700,000 distinct CDR3 sequences, of which roughly 30% are seen a single time; about 8% belongs to the top ten. Sequenced material: blood. These receptors came from a woman under 40 in good health. The CDR3 runs from the conserved cysteine through the conserved F or W. The D gene is left open where the match is weak. For some rows the clone size is stated as once, few or many, or as a class when expanded; others skip it.

j_call clone_size d_call v_call cdr3_nt cdr3_aa
TRBJ1-4 NA NA TRBV7-2 TGTGCCAGCAGCCGACTCCTGACGGAATCTAATGAAAAACTGTTTTTT CASSRLLTESNEKLFF
TRBJ2-7 many NA TRBV5-5 TGTGCCAGCAGCTTGGACTTGGTTAAGCAGTACTTC CASSLDLVKQYF
TRBJ2-4 NA NA TRBV20-1 TGCAGTGCGTTTTTGGGGCTAGACATTCAGTACTTC CSAFLGLDIQYF
TRBJ1-5 NA NA TRBV12-3/TRBV12-4 TGTGCCAGCAGTTTAGGGGCAGACTTATCTCAGCCCCAGCATTTT CASSLGADLSQPQHF
TRBJ2-7 many NA TRBV6-2/TRBV6-3 TGTGCCAGCAGTTATATAGGCGAGTCCTACGAGCAGTACTTC CASSYIGESYEQYF
TRBJ2-1 NA TRBD2 TRBV6-5 TGTGCCAGCAGTTACTATTCTAGCGGGAGGGCACGCTACAATGAGCAGTTCTTC CASSYYSSGRARYNEQFF
TRBJ2-7 many TRBD1 TRBV12-3/TRBV12-4 TGTGCCAGCAGTGCCGGGACAGATTTCTACGAGCAGTACTTC CASSAGTDFYEQYF
TRBJ2-3 NA TRBD2 TRBV5-5 TGTGCCAGCAGCCTGGGACTAGCCTTCCCAGATACGCAGTATTTT CASSLGLAFPDTQYF
TRBJ1-5 few TRBD1 TRBV7-2 TGTGCCAGCAGCGACCCAACTCGGACAGGAAGCAATCAGCCCCAGCATTTT CASSDPTRTGSNQPQHF
TRBJ2-1 few NA TRBV28 TGTGCCAGCAGCTCCGTAGGGGGGGCCGGGGTATCCTACAATGAGCAGTTCTTC CASSSVGGAGVSYNEQFF
TRBJ2-7 many TRBD1 TRBV6-5 TGTGCCAGCAGTTACGCCGGGACAGGGCAATACGAGCAGTACTTC CASSYAGTGQYEQYF
TRBJ2-3 few TRBD2 TRBV20-1 TGCAGTGCTCCTCTGAGCCTAGCGGGGGGGTACCGCACAGATACGCAGTATTTT CSAPLSLAGGYRTDTQYF
TRBJ2-3 NA NA TRBV6-5 TGTGCCAGCAGTTACGAAACGGGAGAGTCCACAGATACGCAGTATTTT CASSYETGESTDTQYF
TRBJ2-5 NA NA TRBV2 TGTACCAGCAAGTCTAACCAAGAGACCCAGTACTTC CTSKSNQETQYF
TRBJ2-7 few TRBD1 TRBV27 TGTGCCAGCCTGAAGACCGGGACAGGGCCCTACGAGCAGTACTTC CASLKTGTGPYEQYF
TRBJ2-1 NA NA TRBV4-3 TGCGCCAGCAGCCAAGGGGAGGGGGGGGAGCAGTTCTTC CASSQGEGGEQFF
TRBJ2-1 few NA TRBV20-1 TGCAGTGCTCCCCCCGGGACCACCAACAATGAGCAGTTCTTC CSAPPGTTNNEQFF
TRBJ2-6 many TRBD2 TRBV20-1 TGCAGTGCCAGGACTAGCGGGGGGTCCGGGGCCAACGTCCTGACTTTC CSARTSGGSGANVLTF
TRBJ2-5 NA NA TRBV4-1 TGCGCCAGCAGCCAAACGCTTCGAGAGACCCAGTACTTC CASSQTLRETQYF
TRBJ2-3 many NA TRBV29-1 TGCAGCCCCGAGGGCACAGATACGCAGTATTTT CSPEGTDTQYF
TRBJ1-4 NA TRBD1 TRBV15 TGTGCCACCAGCAGGGGACAGATTAATGAAAAACTGTTTTTT CATSRGQINEKLFF
TRBJ1-5 NA NA TRBV12-5 TGTGCTAGTGCTCCCGATGCGGGCAATCAGCCCCAGCATTTT CASAPDAGNQPQHF
TRBJ2-7 NA TRBD1 TRBV24-1 TGTGCCACCGGCGACAGGGGCGGGCAGTACTTC CATGDRGGQYF
TRBJ2-3 NA NA TRBV7-2 TGTGCCAGCAGCTTAGAGGTGTCTAAGCGCACAGATACGCAGTATTTT CASSLEVSKRTDTQYF
TRBJ1-2 NA NA TRBV29-1 TGCAGCGTTGATGGTATCTATGGCCACACCTTC CSVDGIYGHTF
TRBJ2-1 few TRBD2 TRBV6-1 TGTGCCAGCAGTGAAGGGGCGGGACTAGGGCATTACAATGAGCAGTTCTTC CASSEGAGLGHYNEQFF
TRBJ2-3 few NA TRBV6-1 TGTGCCAGCAGTGAAGCATTTTCCGGGTGGGCAGATACGCAGTATTTT CASSEAFSGWADTQYF
TRBJ2-1 NA NA TRBV2 TGTGCCAGCAGTGCCTTAGGGGCGGACTCCTACAATGAGCAGTTCTTC CASSALGADSYNEQFF
TRBJ1-2 NA NA TRBV6-5 TGTGCCAGCAGACGAGGGAGTCAGGATGGCTACACCTTC CASRRGSQDGYTF
TRBJ2-3 NA NA TRBV12-3/TRBV12-4 TGTGCCAGCAGTTTCCCCCCGAGCACAGATACGCAGTATTTT CASSFPPSTDTQYF
TRBJ2-4 NA NA TRBV30 TGTGCCTGGAGTGTTTCTTTAAATCCGATAAAAAACATTCAGTACTTC CAWSVSLNPIKNIQYF
TRBJ1-6 NA TRBD1 TRBV20-1 TGCAGTGCTAGAGAAACAGGGGTCGGCCTATTCAATTCACCCCTCCACTTT CSARETGVGLFNSPLHF
TRBJ2-7 many TRBD1 TRBV20-1 TGCAGTGCTTCCGCAGGGGACAGGGGCTACGAGCAGTACTTC CSASAGDRGYEQYF
TRBJ2-7 many TRBD1 TRBV12-3/TRBV12-4 TGTGCCAGCAGTTCAAACCAGGGGGTCCACGAGCAGTACTTC CASSSNQGVHEQYF
TRBJ2-1 few NA TRBV11-3 TGTGCCAGCAGCTTAGCCAGGTTGGATGAGCAGTTCTTC CASSLARLDEQFF
TRBJ1-2 few NA TRBV5-5 TGTGCCAGCAGCTTCTCAGCTGTGGGTTTCACCTTC CASSFSAVGFTF
TRBJ1-1 NA TRBD1 TRBV10-3 TGTGCCATCAGTGAGAGAGACAGGGGTGAAGCTTTCTTT CAISERDRGEAFF
TRBJ2-4 NA NA TRBV30 TGTGCCTGGAGTACCAGATTTGAGCAGTACTTC CAWSTRFEQYF
TRBJ1-5 NA NA TRBV6-1 TGTGCCAGCAGTGAAGTAGGGCCCAATCAGCCCCAGCATTTT CASSEVGPNQPQHF
TRBJ1-5 few NA TRBV7-2 TGTGCCAGCAGCTTAAGTCGGGGCCATCAGCCCCAGCATTTT CASSLSRGHQPQHF
TRBJ1-4 NA TRBD1 TRBV29-1 TGCAGCGTTACGGATGGGACAGGGGGCGTCTCGTATGAAAAACTGTTTTTT CSVTDGTGGVSYEKLFF
TRBJ2-7 many TRBD1 TRBV20-1 TGCAGTGCCCCCGGAACAGGGGGCACCTACGAGCAGTACTTC CSAPGTGGTYEQYF
TRBJ2-1 NA NA TRBV24-1 TGTGCCACCAGTGCCAGACAGGGAGGGCGGGACAATGAGCAGTTCTTC CATSARQGGRDNEQFF
TRBJ1-1 NA TRBD1 TRBV5-4 TGTGCCAGCAGCCGGGACAGGGGAGAAGCTTTCTTT CASSRDRGEAFF
TRBJ1-2 NA NA TRBV2 TGTGCCAGCAACACCGGGACGGACAACTATGGCTACACCTTC CASNTGTDNYGYTF
TRBJ2-5 NA TRBD2 TRBV24-1 TGTGCCACCAACAGAGTGCTAGCGGAGGTGGTAGAGACCCAGTACTTC CATNRVLAEVVETQYF